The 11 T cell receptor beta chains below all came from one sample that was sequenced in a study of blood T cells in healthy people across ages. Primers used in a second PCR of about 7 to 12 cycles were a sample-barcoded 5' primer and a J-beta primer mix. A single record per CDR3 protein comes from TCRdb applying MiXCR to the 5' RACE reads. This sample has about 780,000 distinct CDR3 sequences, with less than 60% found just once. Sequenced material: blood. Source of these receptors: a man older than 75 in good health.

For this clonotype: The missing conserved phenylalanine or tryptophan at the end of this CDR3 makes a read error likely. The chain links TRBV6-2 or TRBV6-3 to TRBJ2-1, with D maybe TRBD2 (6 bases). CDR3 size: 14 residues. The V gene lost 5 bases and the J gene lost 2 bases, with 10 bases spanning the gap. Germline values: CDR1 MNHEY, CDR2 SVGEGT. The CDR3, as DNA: TGTGCCAGCAGTGGAGGGAACGCCTACAATGAGCAGTTCTTG. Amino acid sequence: CASSGGNAYNEQFL.

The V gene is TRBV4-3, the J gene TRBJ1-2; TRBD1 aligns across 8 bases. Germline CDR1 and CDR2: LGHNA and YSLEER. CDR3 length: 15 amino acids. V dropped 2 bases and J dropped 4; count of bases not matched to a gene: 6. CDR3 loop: CASSQPGQDVYGYTF. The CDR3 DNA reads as TGCGCCAGCAGCCAACCGGGACAGGACGTCTATGGCTACACCTTC.

The CDR3 here is CASSEFGRGTNTEAFF. CDR3 coding DNA: TGTGCCAGCAGTGAATTCGGCCGGGGGACGAACACTGAAGCTTTCTTT. The chain recombines TRBV25-1 with TRBJ1-1; perhaps TRBD1 as D (5 bases). The V end lost 1 base, the J end lost 1 base, and 13 bases lay between the germline ends. Germline values: CDR1 MGHDK, CDR2 SYGVNS. The CDR3 has 16 amino acids.

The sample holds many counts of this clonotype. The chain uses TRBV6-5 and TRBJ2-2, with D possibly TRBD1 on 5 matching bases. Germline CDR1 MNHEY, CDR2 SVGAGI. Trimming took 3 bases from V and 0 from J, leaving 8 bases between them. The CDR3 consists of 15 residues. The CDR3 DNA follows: TGTGCCAGCAGTTATTGGGGCCCGAACACCGGGGAGCTGTTTTTT. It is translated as CASSYWGPNTGELFF.

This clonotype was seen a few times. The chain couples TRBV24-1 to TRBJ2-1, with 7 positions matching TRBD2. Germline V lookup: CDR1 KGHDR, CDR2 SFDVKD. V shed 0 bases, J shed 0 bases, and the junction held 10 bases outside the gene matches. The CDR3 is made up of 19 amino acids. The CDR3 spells CATSDLGSSGISSYNEQFF. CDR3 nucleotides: TGTGCCACCAGTGATTTGGGCTCTAGCGGCATCAGCTCCTACAATGAGCAGTTCTTC.

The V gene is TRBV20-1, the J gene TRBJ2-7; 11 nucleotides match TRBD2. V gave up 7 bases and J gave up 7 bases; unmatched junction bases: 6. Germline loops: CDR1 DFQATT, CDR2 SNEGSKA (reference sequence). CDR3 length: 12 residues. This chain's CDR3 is CSGRLAGHEQYF. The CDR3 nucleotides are TGCAGTGGAAGACTAGCGGGGCATGAGCAGTACTTC.

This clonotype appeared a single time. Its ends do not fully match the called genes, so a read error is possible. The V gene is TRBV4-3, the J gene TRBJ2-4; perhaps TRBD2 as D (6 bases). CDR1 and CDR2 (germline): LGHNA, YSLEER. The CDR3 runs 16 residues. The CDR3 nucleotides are TGCGCCAGCAGACAAGTCGGCGGGAATGTCAAAAACATTCAGTACTTC. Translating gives CASRQVGGNVKNIQYF.

CDR3 in amino acids: CASSLGPGPNSPLHF. In nucleotides, the CDR3 is TGTGCCAGCAGTTTAGGTCCAGGGCCGAATTCACCCCTCCACTTT. The genes are TRBV27 and TRBJ1-6; D may be TRBD1 (5 bases). The CDR3 contains 15 residues. Germline CDR1 reads MNHEY; CDR2 reads SMNVEV (reference sequence). Trimming left V 2 bases short and J 7 bases short, with 12 bases between.

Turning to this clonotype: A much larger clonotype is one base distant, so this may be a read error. The CDR3 nucleotides read TGCGCCAGCAGCTCCCAGGGTACGGGCACTGAAGCTTTCTTT. Its translation is CASSSQGTGTEAFF. The chain recombines TRBV5-1 with TRBJ1-1; possibly TRBD1 for D (5 bases). CDR1 is SGHRS, CDR2 YFSETQ, per germline. The germline V and J ends were trimmed by 3 bases and 4 bases, with 13 bases remaining between them. The CDR3 has 14 amino acids.

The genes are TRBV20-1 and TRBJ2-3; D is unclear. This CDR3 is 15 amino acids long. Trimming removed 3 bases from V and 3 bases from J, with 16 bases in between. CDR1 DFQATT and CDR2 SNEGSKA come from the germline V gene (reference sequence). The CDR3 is CSASVRQPPTDTQYF. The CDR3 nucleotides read TGCAGTGCTAGTGTGAGACAACCCCCGACAGATACGCAGTATTTT.

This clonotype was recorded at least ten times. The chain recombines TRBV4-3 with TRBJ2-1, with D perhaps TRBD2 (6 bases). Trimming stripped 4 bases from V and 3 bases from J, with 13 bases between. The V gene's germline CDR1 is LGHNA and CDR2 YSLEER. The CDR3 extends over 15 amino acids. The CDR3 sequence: CASSPSRTNYNEQFF. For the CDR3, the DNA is TGCGCCAGCAGCCCGTCCAGGACTAACTACAATGAGCAGTTCTTC.